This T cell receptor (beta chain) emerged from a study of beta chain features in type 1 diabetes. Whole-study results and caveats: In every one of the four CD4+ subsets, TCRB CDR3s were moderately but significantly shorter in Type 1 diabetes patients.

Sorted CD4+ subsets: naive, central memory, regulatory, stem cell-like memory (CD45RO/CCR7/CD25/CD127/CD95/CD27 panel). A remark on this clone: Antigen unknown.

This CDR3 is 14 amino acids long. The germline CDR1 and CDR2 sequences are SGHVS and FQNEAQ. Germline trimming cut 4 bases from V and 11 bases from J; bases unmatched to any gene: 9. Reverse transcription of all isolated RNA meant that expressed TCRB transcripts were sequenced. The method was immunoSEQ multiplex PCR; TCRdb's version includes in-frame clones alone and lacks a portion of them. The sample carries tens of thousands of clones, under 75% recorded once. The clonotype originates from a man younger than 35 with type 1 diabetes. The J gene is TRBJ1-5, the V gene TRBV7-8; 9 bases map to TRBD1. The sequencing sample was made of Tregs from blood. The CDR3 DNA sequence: TGTGCCAGCAGCTCCGGACAGGGGCGGTCAGCCCAGCATTTT. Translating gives CASSSGQGRSAQHF.